This is a list of T cell receptor beta chains from one sample in a study of control samples from healthy donors and cancer patients. Clones were sequenced by immunoSEQ multiplex PCR, and TCRdb holds only the in-frame ones, with some missing. The table includes about 130,000 clones, roughly 89% detected once. Source material: PBMCs. Receptors were obtained from a man in his forties or fifties with head and neck cancer. The CDR3 runs from the conserved cysteine through the conserved F or W. A D gene is named only where the DNA matches it firmly. The size of a clone is reported for some rows only, either as once, few or many, or as a class for expanded clones.

j_gene	d_gene	v_gene	abundance	CDR3aa	CDR3nt
TRBJ2-7	TRBD1	TRBV11-2	few	CASTTGGEQYF	TGTGCCAGCACCACAGGGGGCGAGCAGTACTTC
TRBJ2-1	NA	TRBV5-4	NA	CASSLIPTANEQFF	TGTGCCAGCAGCTTGATACCCACAGCCAATGAGCAGTTCTTC
TRBJ1-2	NA	TRBV6-5	NA	CASIPGGDYGYTF	TGTGCCAGCATCCCGGGGGGAGACTATGGCTACACCTTC
TRBJ1-1	TRBD1	TRBV18	NA	CASAHRGMNTEAFF	TGTGCCAGCGCGCACAGGGGAATGAACACTGAAGCTTTCTTT
TRBJ2-5	NA	TRBV16	NA	CASSQSTWGHGETQYF	TGTGCCAGCAGCCAATCGACGTGGGGGCATGGAGAGACCCAGTACTTC
TRBJ2-7	TRBD2	TRBV14	NA	CASSRSSLAGSEQYF	TGTGCCAGCAGCCGATCTTCTCTAGCGGGGTCTGAGCAGTACTTC
TRBJ2-1	TRBD2	TRBV5-1	NA	CASSLAAGGYNEQFF	TGCGCCAGCAGCCTGGCAGCGGGGGGGTACAATGAGCAGTTCTTC
TRBJ2-7	NA	TRBV29-1	NA	CSVYSNYEQYF	TGCAGCGTTTACAGCAACTACGAGCAGTACTTC
TRBJ2-1	TRBD1	TRBV29-1	once	CSGDRGGNEQFF	TGCAGCGGGGACAGGGGAGGCAATGAGCAGTTCTTC
TRBJ1-1	NA	TRBV12-3/TRBV12-4	NA	CASSSAPGGAFF	TGTGCCAGCAGTTCCGCCCCGGGAGGAGCTTTCTTT
TRBJ2-1	NA	TRBV13	NA	CASSYPGQGYNEQFF	TGTGCCAGCAGCTACCCGGGGCAGGGCTACAATGAGCAGTTCTTC
TRBJ1-2	NA	TRBV18	NA	CASNSGGDYGYTF	TGTGCCAGCAACTCCGGGGGGGACTATGGCTACACCTTC
TRBJ2-3	TRBD2	TRBV6-5	NA	CASSSLAGGGADTQYF	TGTGCCAGCAGTTCCTTAGCGGGGGGAGGAGCAGATACGCAGTATTTT
TRBJ2-3	NA	TRBV7-6	NA	CASSWQGGTSDTQYF	TGTGCCAGCAGCTGGCAGGGGGGCACCTCAGATACGCAGTATTTT
TRBJ2-1	NA	TRBV28	NA	CASSFRGGPKYNEQFF	TGTGCCAGCAGTTTTAGGGGGGGGCCTAAATACAATGAGCAGTTCTTC
TRBJ2-7	NA	TRBV5-5	NA	CASSFLGTSYEQYF	TGTGCCAGCAGCTTTTTAGGTACCTCCTACGAGCAGTACTTC
TRBJ2-2	NA	TRBV7-9	NA	CASSLVSAGELFF	TGTGCCAGCAGCTTAGTCTCTGCCGGGGAGCTGTTTTTT
TRBJ2-7	NA	TRBV6-6	NA	CASSSGGLSSYEQYF	TGTGCCAGCAGTTCGGGGGGCCTCAGCTCCTACGAGCAGTACTTC
TRBJ2-6	NA	TRBV7-2	NA	CASSFFGANVLTF	TGTGCCAGCAGCTTCTTCGGGGCCAACGTCCTGACTTTC
TRBJ2-3	NA	TRBV3-1/TRBV3-2	NA	CASSQDYGLLEGDTQYF	TGTGCCAGCAGCCAAGACTACGGACTACTCGAGGGGGATACGCAGTATTTT
TRBJ2-7	TRBD2	TRBV27	NA	CASSFVSGTSIYEQYF	TGTGCCAGCAGTTTCGTTTCCGGGACTAGCATCTACGAGCAGTACTTC
TRBJ2-1	TRBD1	TRBV19	few	CASSIENRGYEQFF	TGTGCCAGTAGTATAGAAAACAGGGGGTATGAGCAGTTCTTC
TRBJ1-1	TRBD1	TRBV19	NA	CASRERGPEAFF	TGTGCCAGTAGGGAAAGGGGGCCTGAAGCTTTCTTT
TRBJ2-2	NA	TRBV3-1/TRBV3-2	once	CASSSGVAMGSGELFF	TGTGCCAGCAGCTCAGGGGTAGCCATGGGTTCCGGGGAGCTGTTTTTT
TRBJ2-3	TRBD1	TRBV5-5	once	CASSLATGQITDTQYF	TGTGCCAGCAGCTTGGCGACAGGGCAAATCACAGATACGCAGTATTTT
TRBJ2-7	TRBD1	TRBV7-2	NA	CASSRDRGSLSYEQYF	TGTGCCAGCAGCCGCGACAGGGGTTCCTTATCCTACGAGCAGTACTTC
TRBJ2-7	TRBD1	TRBV18	NA	CASSRDRAFQDEQYF	TGTGCCAGCTCTAGGGACAGGGCGTTTCAAGACGAGCAGTACTTC
TRBJ2-6	NA	TRBV28	NA	CASSFLSGANVLTF	TGTGCCAGCAGTTTCCTCTCTGGGGCCAACGTCCTGACTTTC
TRBJ2-7	NA	TRBV6-5	NA	CASTGRAGPTYEQYF	TGTGCCAGTACGGGGCGCGCGGGGCCAACCTACGAGCAGTACTTC
TRBJ2-1	NA	TRBV10-3	once	CAISVIRENEQFF	TGTGCCATCAGTGTGATTCGGGAAAATGAGCAGTTCTTC
TRBJ2-1	TRBD2	TRBV7-9	NA	CASSFVAGAGQFF	TGTGCCAGCAGCTTCGTAGCGGGCGCGGGGCAGTTCTTC
TRBJ2-1	NA	TRBV14	NA	CASAGQLYNEQFF	TGTGCCAGCGCGGGACAGCTATACAATGAGCAGTTCTTC
TRBJ2-1	TRBD2	TRBV3-1/TRBV3-2	NA	CASSLSGSSYNEQFF	TGTGCCAGCAGCCTTAGCGGGAGCTCCTACAATGAGCAGTTCTTC
TRBJ2-1	NA	TRBV5-1	NA	CASNSGQGEFYNEQFF	TGCGCCAGCAATTCGGGGCAGGGAGAATTTTACAATGAGCAGTTCTTC
TRBJ1-3	NA	TRBV27	NA	CASSLLGGVGNTIYF	TGTGCCAGCAGCTTGCTGGGGGGAGTCGGAAACACCATATATTTT
TRBJ2-1	NA	TRBV19	NA	CASIQGYEQFF	TGTGCCAGTATTCAGGGGTATGAGCAGTTCTTC
TRBJ2-3	NA	TRBV30	NA	CAWSGQHTQYF	TGTGCCTGGAGCGGCCAGCATACGCAGTATTTT
TRBJ2-5	NA	TRBV7-9	few	CASKGGGGETQYF	TGTGCCTCTAAGGGTGGAGGAGGAGAGACCCAGTACTTC
TRBJ1-1	TRBD1	TRBV28	NA	CASRRPGQVNTEAFF	TGTGCCAGCAGGAGACCGGGACAGGTGAACACTGAAGCTTTCTTT